This TCR beta chain appears in the sequencing data of a study of blood T cells in healthy people across ages. Every sample gave at least 5 micrograms of total RNA when it was extracted. The authors ran a second PCR of 7 to 11 cycles using a sample-barcoded 5' primer and a J-beta primer mix. Via MiXCR, TCRdb re-called the 5' RACE reads, giving one row per CDR3 protein. The sample holds under 2 million distinct CDR3 sequences, roughly a third seen once. The receptor's source is a woman aged 30 to 39 in good health. Sequencing was performed on blood.

The CDR3 DNA reads as TGCGCCAGCAGCCAAGACCCCCAGGGAACCAAGGGATATGGCTACACCTTC. It codes for CASSQDPQGTKGYGYTF. The rearrangement joins TRBV4-1 to TRBJ1-2; D is possibly TRBD1 (5 bases). The CDR3 totals 17 residues. Germline V lookup: CDR1 MGHRA, CDR2 YSYEKL. With 0 bases removed from V and 5 bases from J, the gap between germline ends came to 19 bases.